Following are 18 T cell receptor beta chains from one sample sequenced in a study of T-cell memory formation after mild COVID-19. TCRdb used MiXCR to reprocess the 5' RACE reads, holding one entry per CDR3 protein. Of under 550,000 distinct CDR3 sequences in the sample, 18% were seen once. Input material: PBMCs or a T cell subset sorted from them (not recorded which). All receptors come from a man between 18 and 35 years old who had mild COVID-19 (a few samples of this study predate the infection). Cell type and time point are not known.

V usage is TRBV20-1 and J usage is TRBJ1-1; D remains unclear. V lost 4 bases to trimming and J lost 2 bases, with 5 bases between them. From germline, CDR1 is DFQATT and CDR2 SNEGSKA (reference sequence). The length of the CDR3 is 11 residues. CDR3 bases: TGCAGTGCTACCTATAACACTGAAGCTTTCTTT. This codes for CSATYNTEAFF.

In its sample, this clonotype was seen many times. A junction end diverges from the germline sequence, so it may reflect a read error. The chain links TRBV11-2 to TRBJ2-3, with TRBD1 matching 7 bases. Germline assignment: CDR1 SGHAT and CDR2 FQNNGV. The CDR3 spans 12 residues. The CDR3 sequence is CASSFSESQGDF. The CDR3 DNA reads TGTGCCAGCAGTTTTAGTGAATCCCAGGGGGATTTT.

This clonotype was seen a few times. The CDR3 reads CASSDHPEVTGEGMYEQYV. CDR3 sequence (DNA): TGTGCCAGCAGTGACCACCCCGAAGTAACAGGGGAGGGTATGTACGAGCAGTACGTC. The genes are TRBV27 and TRBJ2-7; D tentatively reads TRBD1 or TRBD2 (7 bases each). Germline V lookup: CDR1 MNHEY, CDR2 SMNVEV (reference sequence). CDR3 length: 19 residues. Trimming took off 5 bases at V and 4 bases at J, with 30 bases between the two ends.

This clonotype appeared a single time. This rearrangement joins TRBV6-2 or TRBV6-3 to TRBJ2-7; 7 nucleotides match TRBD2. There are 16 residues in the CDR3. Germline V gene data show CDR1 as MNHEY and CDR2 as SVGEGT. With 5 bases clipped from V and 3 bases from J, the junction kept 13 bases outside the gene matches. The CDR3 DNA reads TGTGCCAGCAGTACCATCACTAGCGCCGATCTCTACGAGCAGTACTTC. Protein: CASSTITSADLYEQYF.

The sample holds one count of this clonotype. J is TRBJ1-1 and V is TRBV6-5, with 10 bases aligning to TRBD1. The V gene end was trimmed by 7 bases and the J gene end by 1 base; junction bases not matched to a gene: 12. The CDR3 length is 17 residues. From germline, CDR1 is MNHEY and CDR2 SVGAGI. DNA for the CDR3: TGTGCCAGCAAACCACGTTGGGACAGGGGATGGAACACTGAAGCTTTCTTT. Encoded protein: CASKPRWDRGWNTEAFF.

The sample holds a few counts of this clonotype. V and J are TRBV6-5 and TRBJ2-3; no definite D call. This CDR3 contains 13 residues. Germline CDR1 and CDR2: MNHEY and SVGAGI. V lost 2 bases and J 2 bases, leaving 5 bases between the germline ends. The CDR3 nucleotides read TGTGCCAGCAGTTACGCCGACACAGATACGCAGTATTTT. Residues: CASSYADTDTQYF.

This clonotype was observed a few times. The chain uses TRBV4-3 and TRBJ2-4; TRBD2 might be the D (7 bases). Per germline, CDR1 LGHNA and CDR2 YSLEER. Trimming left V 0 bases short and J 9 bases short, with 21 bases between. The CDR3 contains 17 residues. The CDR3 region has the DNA TGCGCCAGCAGCCAAGATGGGGGGGCAGCTTACCGAAGCATTCAGTACTTC. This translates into CASSQDGGAAYRSIQYF.

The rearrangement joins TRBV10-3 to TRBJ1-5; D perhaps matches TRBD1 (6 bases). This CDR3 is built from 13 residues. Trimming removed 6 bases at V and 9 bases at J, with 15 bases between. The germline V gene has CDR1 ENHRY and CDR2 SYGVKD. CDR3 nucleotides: TGTGCCATCAGCGAAGGGGGTTTTGGGCCCCAGCATTTT. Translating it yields CAISEGGFGPQHF.

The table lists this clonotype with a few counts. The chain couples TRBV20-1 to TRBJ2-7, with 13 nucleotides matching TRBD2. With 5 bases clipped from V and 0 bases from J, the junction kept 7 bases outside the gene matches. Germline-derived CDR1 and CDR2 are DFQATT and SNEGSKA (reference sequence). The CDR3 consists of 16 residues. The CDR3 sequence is CSAGGTSGKSSYEQYV. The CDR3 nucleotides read TGCAGTGCTGGCGGGACTAGCGGGAAGAGCTCCTACGAGCAGTACGTC.

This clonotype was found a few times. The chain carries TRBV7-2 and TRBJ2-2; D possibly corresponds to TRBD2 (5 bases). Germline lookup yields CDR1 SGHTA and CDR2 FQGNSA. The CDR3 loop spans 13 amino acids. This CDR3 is CSEGLVNTGELFF. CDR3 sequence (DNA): TGTTCAGAGGGTCTGGTCAACACCGGGGAGCTGTTTTTT.

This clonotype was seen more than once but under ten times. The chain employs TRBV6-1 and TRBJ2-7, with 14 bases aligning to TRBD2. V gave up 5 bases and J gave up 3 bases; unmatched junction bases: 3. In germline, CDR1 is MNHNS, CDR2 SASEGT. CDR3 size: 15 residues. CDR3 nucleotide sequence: TGTGCCAGCAGTCTCGGACTAGCGGGGGGCTACGAGCAGTACGTC. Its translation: CASSLGLAGGYEQYV.

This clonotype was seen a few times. The CDR3 DNA reads as TGTGCCAGCAGCCCTGGGAGAGTCCTCGGCTATGGCTACACCTTC. Protein product: CASSPGRVLGYGYTF. The chain has TRBV7-9 and TRBJ1-2, with no clear D. The CDR3 has 15 amino acids. The V end was cut by 5 bases, the J end by 4 bases, with 17 bases between. Looked up from germline, CDR1 is SEHNR and CDR2 is FQNEAQ (reference sequence).

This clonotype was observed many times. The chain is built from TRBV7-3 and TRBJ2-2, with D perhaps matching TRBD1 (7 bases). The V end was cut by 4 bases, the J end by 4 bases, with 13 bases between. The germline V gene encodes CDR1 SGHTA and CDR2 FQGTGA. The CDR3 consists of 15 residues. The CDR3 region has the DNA TGTGCCAGCAGCTCATCCCAGGGGGGCACCGGGGAGCTGTTTTTT. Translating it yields CASSSSQGGTGELFF.

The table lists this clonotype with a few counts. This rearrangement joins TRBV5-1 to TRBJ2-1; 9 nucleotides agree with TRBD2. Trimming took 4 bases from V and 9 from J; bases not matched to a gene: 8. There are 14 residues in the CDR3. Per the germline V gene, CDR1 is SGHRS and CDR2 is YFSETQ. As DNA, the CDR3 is TGCGCCAGCAGCGTTAGCGGGGGTGTCGGTGAGCAGTTCTTC. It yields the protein CASSVSGGVGEQFF.

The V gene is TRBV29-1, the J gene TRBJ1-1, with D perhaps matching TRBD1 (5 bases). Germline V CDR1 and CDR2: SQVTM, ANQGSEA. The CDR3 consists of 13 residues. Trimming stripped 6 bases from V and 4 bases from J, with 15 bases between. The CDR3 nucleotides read TGCAGCGTCCCAAAGCAGGGAGGCACTGAAGCTTTCTTT. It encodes CSVPKQGGTEAFF.

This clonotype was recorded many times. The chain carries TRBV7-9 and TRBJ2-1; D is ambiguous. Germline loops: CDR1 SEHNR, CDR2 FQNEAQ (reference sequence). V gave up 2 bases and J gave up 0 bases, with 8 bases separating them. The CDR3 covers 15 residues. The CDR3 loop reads CASSLSLSSYNEQFF. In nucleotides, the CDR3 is TGTGCCAGCAGCTTAAGCCTAAGCTCCTACAATGAGCAGTTCTTC.

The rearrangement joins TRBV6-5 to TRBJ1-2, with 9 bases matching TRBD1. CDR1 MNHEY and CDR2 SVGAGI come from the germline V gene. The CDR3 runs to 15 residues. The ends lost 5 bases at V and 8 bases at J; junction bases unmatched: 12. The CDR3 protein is CASSGTGTGLYGYTF. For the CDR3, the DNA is TGTGCCAGCAGTGGGACCGGGACAGGGTTATACGGCTACACCTTC.

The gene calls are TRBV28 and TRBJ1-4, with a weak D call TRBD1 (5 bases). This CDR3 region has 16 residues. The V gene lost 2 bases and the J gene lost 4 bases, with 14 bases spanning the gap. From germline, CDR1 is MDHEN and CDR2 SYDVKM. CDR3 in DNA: TGTGCCAGCAGTTTAAGCGGGCCAGGGAGTAATGAAAAACTGTTTTTT. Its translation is CASSLSGPGSNEKLFF.